A selection of T cell receptor beta chains follows, all from one sample in a study of cytomegalovirus exposure and HLA in healthy donors. Using immunoSEQ multiplex PCR, the repertoire was profiled, and TCRdb retains in-frame clones only, with some absent. The sample has 65,000 to 95,000 clones; 70% to 85% are singletons. The specimen was PBMCs. Source of these receptors: a man aged 25-45 years in good health and CMV-seronegative. Each CDR3 is given with its conserved first and last residue. Each record gives: clone size, D gene, V gene, J gene, CDR3 length, CDR3 DNA, CDR3 protein. D genes are given only for firm matches. A row's size may be missing; if present it is once, few, many or a size class.

.	TRBD1	TRBV4-1	TRBJ2-1	16	TGCGCCAGCAGCCAACCCCGGGACAGGGATTGGTATGAGCAGTTCTTC	CASSQPRDRDWYEQFF
.	.	TRBV6-1	TRBJ2-1	15	TGTGCCAGCAGTGAAGCGGCAGCAGGCTACAATGAGCAGTTCTTC	CASSEAAAGYNEQFF
.	TRBD1	TRBV19	TRBJ1-6	12	TGTGCCACGAGACAGGGCCGAGCACCCCTCCACTTT	CATRQGRAPLHF
.	TRBD1	TRBV18	TRBJ2-5	14	TGTGCCAGCTCACCGGGACAGGGATGGGAGACCCAGTACTTC	CASSPGQGWETQYF
.	.	TRBV6-5	TRBJ2-1	14	TGTGCCAGCAGTTACTCGGGGGGTTACAATGAGCAGTTCTTC	CASSYSGGYNEQFF
.	TRBD2	TRBV6-5	TRBJ2-5	15	TGTGCCAGCAGCCGGGGGGGGGTGGGCCAAGAGACCCAGTACTTC	CASSRGGVGQETQYF
.	.	TRBV7-9	TRBJ2-1	14	TGTGCCAGCGAGGGAAGCCCTACGTACAATGAGCAGTTCTTC	CASEGSPTYNEQFF
.	TRBD1	TRBV27	TRBJ1-2	17	TGTGCCAGCAGTTTATCAGGAGGGGGCGGGAGGATTTTTGGCTACACCTTC	CASSLSGGGGRIFGYTF
.	TRBD2	TRBV2	TRBJ2-7	14	TGTGCCAGCAGTGGGGGACTAGCCTCCTACGAGCAGTACTTC	CASSGGLASYEQYF
once	.	TRBV10-3	TRBJ2-7	12	TGTGCCATCAGTGGGCAGGGCTACGAGCAGTACTTC	CAISGQGYEQYF
.	.	TRBV5-4	TRBJ2-1	18	TGTGCCAGCAGCCACCGGGGAGGGACATTATTTTCCTACAATGAGCAGTTCTTC	CASSHRGGTLFSYNEQFF
once	.	TRBV9	TRBJ1-2	14	TGTGCCAGCAGCGATCGGGATTTGGGCTATGGCTACACCTTC	CASSDRDLGYGYTF
few	.	TRBV29-1	TRBJ1-1	13	TGCAGCGGATCAGACAGGCGCGGCTCTGAAGCTTTCTTT	CSGSDRRGSEAFF
.	.	TRBV7-6	TRBJ2-1	16	TGTGCCAGCAGCTTCTTTATAGCGGATAGTTACAATGAGCAGTTCTTC	CASSFFIADSYNEQFF
.	TRBD1	TRBV11-3	TRBJ2-1	13	TGTGCCAGCAGCGGGACAGGGGGAAATGAGCAGTTCTTC	CASSGTGGNEQFF
few	.	TRBV6-5	TRBJ1-1	13	TGTGCCAGCAGCCATGGGGGACACGTTGAAGCTTTCTTT	CASSHGGHVEAFF
.	.	TRBV5-6	TRBJ2-2	13	TGTGCCAGCAGCTTGGATAAATTCGGGGAGCTGTTTTTT	CASSLDKFGELFF
.	.	TRBV5-6	TRBJ2-7	14	TGTGCCAGCAGCTTGGTGGGGAGCTCCTACGAGCAGTACTTC	CASSLVGSSYEQYF
.	.	TRBV5-6	TRBJ2-7	14	TGTGCCAGCAGCGATCTGGACAGCCCCTACGAGCAGTACTTC	CASSDLDSPYEQYF
.	.	TRBV7-6	TRBJ2-7	16	TGTGCCAGCAGCTTATCGGTTTCCAGGGTTAGAGACGAGCAGTACTTC	CASSLSVSRVRDEQYF
.	.	TRBV7-9	TRBJ1-2	14	TGTGCCAGCAGCTGGGGGGTGCGGCCGGGAGGCTACACCTTC	CASSWGVRPGGYTF
.	.	TRBV30	TRBJ2-4	15	TGTGCCTGGAACAAGGGGGGGATAGCCAAAAACATTCAGTACTTC	CAWNKGGIAKNIQYF
.	TRBD1	TRBV7-3	TRBJ1-6	14	TGTGCCAGCAGCTCGGGACAGGAAAGTTCACCCCTCCACTTT	CASSSGQESSPLHF
.	.	TRBV7-6	TRBJ1-2	15	TGTGCCAGCAGCTTATTTGAACGACAGACCCATGGCTACACCTTC	CASSLFERQTHGYTF
.	.	TRBV4-1	TRBJ1-2	15	TGCGCCAGCAGCCAAGGGCCAGGGGATCACTATGGCTACACCTTC	CASSQGPGDHYGYTF
.	.	TRBV18	TRBJ1-1	16	TGTGCCAGCTCACCTCGGAGGTCGGGGGGGAACACTGAAGCTTTCTTT	CASSPRRSGGNTEAFF
.	TRBD1	TRBV15	TRBJ1-2	15	TGTGCCACCAGCAGAGAGGGGACAGTCTTCTATGGCTACACCTTC	CATSREGTVFYGYTF
.	TRBD1	TRBV19	TRBJ2-1	16	TGTGCCAGTAGTGACAGGGGTAAAGGGTCCTACAATGAGCAGTTCTTC	CASSDRGKGSYNEQFF
.	TRBD1	TRBV6-5	TRBJ1-4	14	TGTGCCAGCACCTGGACAGGGGGAAATGAAAAACTGTTTTTT	CASTWTGGNEKLFF
few	TRBD2	TRBV7-9	TRBJ2-5	15	TGTGCCAGCAGCTCCTGGCGGACTAGTGAAGAGACCCAGTACTTC	CASSSWRTSEETQYF
.	TRBD2	TRBV2	TRBJ2-3	16	TGTGCCAGCACTCCGGGGCGGGGGGGCGTCACAGATACGCAGTATTTT	CASTPGRGGVTDTQYF
.	.	TRBV19	TRBJ2-7	14	TGTGCCAGTAGTATAGGTTTCAGAGGCTACGAGCAGTACTTC	CASSIGFRGYEQYF
.	TRBD2	TRBV4-3	TRBJ2-1	15	TGCGCCAGCAGCCATACTAGCGGTACTTACAATGAGCAGTTCTTC	CASSHTSGTYNEQFF
.	.	TRBV6-5	TRBJ2-5	15	TGTGCCAGCAGTTACAGTACTGGAGAGCAAGAGACCCAGTACTTC	CASSYSTGEQETQYF
.	.	TRBV2	TRBJ1-4	16	TGTGCCAGCAGTGTCCGACAGACTGCAACTAATGAAAAACTGTTTTTT	CASSVRQTATNEKLFF
.	.	TRBV7-2	TRBJ1-2	13	TGTGCCAGCAGCCCGCAGACTAACTATGGCTACACCTTC	CASSPQTNYGYTF
.	TRBD1	TRBV5-8	TRBJ2-7	15	TGTGCCAGCAGCTTGGGGGGACAGACCTCCTACGAGCAGTACTTC	CASSLGGQTSYEQYF
.	.	TRBV5-4	TRBJ1-1	16	TGTGCCAGCAGCCCAGGTCGGGGTAACATGAACACTGAAGCTTTCTTT	CASSPGRGNMNTEAFF
.	TRBD1	TRBV7-9	TRBJ2-7	16	TGTTCCAGCAGCGAAGCAGGACAGGGGGCCTCCTACGAGCAGTACTTC	CSSSEAGQGASYEQYF
.	.	TRBV5-4	TRBJ2-1	15	TGTGCCAGCAGTTTGACGGGGAGCTCCTACAATGAGCAGTTCTTC	CASSLTGSSYNEQFF
.	TRBD1	TRBV5-1	TRBJ1-2	14	TGCGCCAGCAGCTGGGACAGGGGCGCCTATGGCTACACCTTC	CASSWDRGAYGYTF
.	.	TRBV7-9	TRBJ1-6	16	TGTGCCAGCAGCTTAGACGCGAGCTCCTATAATTCACCCCTCCACTTT	CASSLDASSYNSPLHF
.	.	TRBV10-3	TRBJ2-7	15	TGTGCCATCATAAACCGCCTAGGTAGCTCCTACGAGCAGTACTTC	CAIINRLGSSYEQYF
.	TRBD2	TRBV19	TRBJ2-1	15	TGTGCCAGTAGTCTGGGACTAGCGGGGGCTAATGAGCAGTTCTTC	CASSLGLAGANEQFF